The 13 T cell receptor beta chains below were found in one sample sequenced in a study of T cell responses to AZD1222 COVID-19 vaccine (dated by TCRdb to the early 2020s). The sample's time point label is to be understood as: baseline before first vaccination. Library preparation employed the immunoSEQ multiplex PCR assay. TCRdb retrieved this table from immuneACCESS and kept in-frame rearrangements only. Not all clones are present; in checked studies, unresolved V genes account for under half, and no reason is known for the remainder. This sample lists 200,000 or so clones; around 93% were detected once. Roughly 9.2% of the sample is in the top ten clones. The sequencing here drew on peripheral blood, taken on day 0 of AZD1222 vaccination. The receptors originated from an adult in good health.

V is TRBV4-3 and J is TRBJ2-3, with 11 bases aligning to TRBD2. CDR1 and CDR2 from the germline V gene are LGHNA and YSLEER. The V gene end was trimmed by 8 bases and the J gene end by 2 bases; junction bases not matched to a gene: 3. There are 14 residues in the CDR3. Here the CDR3 reads CASATSGNTDTQYF. In DNA form, the CDR3 reads TGCGCCAGCGCGACTAGCGGGAACACAGATACGCAGTATTTT.

V usage is TRBV3-1 (or the pseudogene TRBV3-2) and J usage is TRBJ2-3; D is perhaps TRBD2 (6 bases). The length of the CDR3 is 14 residues. Looked up from germline, CDR1 is LGHDT and CDR2 is YNNKEL (reference sequence). Trimming removed 5 bases from V and 0 bases from J, with 9 bases in between. The CDR3 spells CASSSGLSTDTQYF. CDR3 sequence (DNA): TGTGCCAGCAGCTCGGGACTTAGCACAGATACGCAGTATTTT.

A single count supports this clone. The CDR3 protein is CASSKGQGAAGELFF. CDR3 sequence (DNA): TGTGCCAGCAGTAAAGGACAGGGGGCCGCCGGGGAGCTGTTTTTT. The chain joins TRBV27 to TRBJ2-2; TRBD1 agrees at 11 bases. Trimming at V came to 5 bases and at J to 6 bases, leaving 5 bases not matched to a gene. Germline V gene sequence: CDR1 MNHEY, CDR2 SMNVEV (reference sequence). This CDR3 spans 15 amino acids.

V and J are TRBV28 and TRBJ1-2; perhaps TRBD1 as D (5 bases). Looked up from germline, CDR1 is MDHEN and CDR2 is SYDVKM. The CDR3 is 15 residues long. V was cut by 8 bases and J by 0 bases, with 16 bases left in between. The CDR3 DNA reads as TGTGCCAGCTCATCCACCGGGGGAACTAACTATGGCTACACCTTC. The encoded protein is CASSSTGGTNYGYTF.

This chain joins TRBV30 and TRBJ1-5; no clear D. V lost 3 bases and J lost 1, with 10 bases in between. Germline V lookup: CDR1 GTSNPN, CDR2 SVGIG (reference sequence). The CDR3 is 14 amino acids. The CDR3 is CAWSRQESNQPQHF. DNA for the CDR3: TGTGCCTGGAGCCGGCAGGAGAGCAATCAGCCCCAGCATTTT.

The V and J genes are TRBV5-1 and TRBJ2-3; no clear D gene. Per germline, CDR1 SGHRS and CDR2 YFSETQ. The length of the CDR3 is 13 residues. The V and J ends lost 4 bases and 2 bases respectively, with 8 bases between them. This chain's CDR3 is CASSDGITDTQYF. For the CDR3, the DNA is TGCGCCAGCAGCGACGGAATCACAGATACGCAGTATTTT.

The chain couples TRBV24-1 to TRBJ1-5, with 8 bases that match TRBD1. Germline CDR1 is KGHDR and CDR2 is SFDVKD. The J segment lost 5 bases and the V segment lost 7 bases, leaving 9 bases of the junction unmatched. CDR3 length: 15 amino acids. CDR3 amino acids: CATRGTGTGYQPQHF. The CDR3 bases are TGTGCCACCAGAGGGACCGGGACAGGATATCAGCCCCAGCATTTT.

The V and J genes are TRBV18 and TRBJ2-7; TRBD2 matches 7 bases. The V gene end was trimmed by 0 bases and the J gene end by 2 bases; junction bases not matched to a gene: 1. Germline lookup yields CDR1 KGHSH and CDR2 LQKENI. The CDR3 spans 14 residues. In nucleotides, the CDR3 is TGTGCCAGCTCACCACCCGGGAGGCCCTACGAGCAGTACTTC. Encoded protein: CASSPPGRPYEQYF.

The rearrangement uses TRBV7-9 and TRBJ1-3; 7 bases map to TRBD1. V was pared by 6 bases and J by 3 bases, with 5 bases of the junction left unmatched. Germline values: CDR1 SEHNR, CDR2 FQNEAQ (reference sequence). The CDR3 consists of 14 residues. The CDR3 DNA is TGTGCCAGCAGTATCCGGACAGGTGGAAACACCATATATTTT. Translated: CASSIRTGGNTIYF. The whole variable domain, remainder taken from reference TRBV7-9 and TRBJ1-3, is DTGVSQNPRHKITKRGQNVTFRCDPISEHNRLYWYRQTLGQGPEFLTYFQNEAQLEKSRLLSDRFSAERPKGSFSTLEIQRTEQGDSAMYLCASSIRTGGNTIYFGEGSWLTVV.

The V and J genes are TRBV5-4 and TRBJ2-3, with D perhaps matching TRBD1 (6 bases). This CDR3 is built from 14 residues. Germline V gene data show CDR1 as SGHNT and CDR2 as YYREEE (reference sequence). The CDR3 protein is CTSWDILLPDTQYF. Written as DNA, the CDR3 is TGTACCTCCTGGGACATTCTTCTTCCAGATACGCAGTATTTT.

The rearrangement uses TRBV2 and TRBJ1-5; D ambiguous. CDR3 length: 18 amino acids. Trimming took off 10 bases at V and 0 bases at J, with 25 bases between the two ends. Germline V CDR1 and CDR2: SNHLY, FYNNEI. CDR3 sequence: CATWGAPGSPDSNQPQHF. CDR3 coding DNA: TGTGCCACCTGGGGAGCCCCTGGGAGTCCGGATAGCAATCAGCCCCAGCATTTT.

The chain is built from TRBV24-1 and TRBJ1-2; no reliable D call. Trimming left V 4 bases short and J 3 bases short, with 8 bases between. Germline assignment: CDR1 KGHDR and CDR2 SFDVKD. The CDR3 is 13 residues long. This CDR3 reads CATSEGSDYGYTF. The CDR3, as DNA: TGTGCCACCAGTGAAGGGTCCGACTATGGCTACACCTTC.

The chain joins TRBV30 to TRBJ2-2; 7 bases map to TRBD1. The V gene end was trimmed by 0 bases and the J gene end by 3 bases; junction bases not matched to a gene: 4. Germline loops: CDR1 GTSNPN, CDR2 SVGIG (reference sequence). This CDR3 comprises 15 residues. CDR3: CAWSVGDRDTGELFF. In DNA form, the CDR3 reads TGTGCCTGGAGTGTAGGTGACAGGGACACCGGGGAGCTGTTTTTT.